The following is a T cell receptor beta chain sequence with its context. The antigen remains undetermined. The sample is drawn from a study of long-term antiretroviral therapy in people with HIV. Study-wide results and limits: Repertoires looked antigen-experienced, with only a slight naive shift after ART.

Donors each had at least one pre-ART PBMC sample and at least two post-ART ones. Running of the v3.0 immunoSEQ assay took place at survey level. TCRdb's table, derived via immunoSEQ multiplex PCR, lists solely in-frame clones and lacks some. The sample shows about 15,000 clones, roughly 77% of them seen only once. The CDR3 totals 15 residues. Sequencing used unsorted PBMCs, obtained 0.3 years after starting antiretroviral therapy. This chain connects TRBV1 to TRBJ1-2. TRBV1 is noted as a pseudogene. This clonotype was obtained from a man younger than 35 with HIV. CDR3 DNA sequence: TGCACCAGCAGCCAAGGAAAGAATAACCCAAATGGCTACACCTTC. This sequence encodes CTSSQGKNNPNGYTF.